Presented here are 29 T cell receptor beta chains from one specimen sequenced in a study of T cell responses to AZD1222 COVID-19 vaccine (TCRdb year 2021). Libraries were prepared through the immunoSEQ multiplex PCR assay. The table was pulled from immuneACCESS by TCRdb, which kept in-frame rearrangements only. Such tables lose some clones; where checked, under half of the loss comes from unresolved V genes, and the rest has no known cause. The sample has over 110,000 clones on record, 92% of them singletons. The biggest ten clones account for roughly 3.1% of the sample. This specimen's time point label, interpreted: baseline before first vaccination. Source: peripheral blood, taken on day 0 of AZD1222 vaccination. The receptors were sampled from an adult in good health.

This CDR3 is CASSLEVGDNEQFF. Here the CDR3 DNA reads TGTGCCAGCAGCTTGGAGGTGGGAGACAATGAGCAGTTCTTC. This chain links TRBV5-6 with TRBJ2-1; TRBD2 is a possible D gene (5 bases). The germline V gene encodes CDR1 SGHDT and CDR2 YYEEEE. V was pared by 0 bases and J by 5 bases, with 9 bases between. This CDR3 contains 14 residues.

The V and J genes are TRBV27 and TRBJ2-5; 14 nucleotides align to TRBD2. The V segment lost 5 bases and the J segment 0 bases; nucleotides outside the gene matches: 8. The germline V gene encodes CDR1 MNHEY and CDR2 SMNVEV (reference sequence). The CDR3 totals 18 residues. The CDR3 loop is CASSPGLAGAWYQETQYF. Here the CDR3 DNA reads TGTGCCAGCAGTCCGGGACTAGCGGGAGCTTGGTACCAAGAGACCCAGTACTTC.

The chain links TRBV19 to TRBJ1-1; weak D call: TRBD1 (6 bases). CDR3 length equals 17 residues. Germline V gene data show CDR1 as LNHDA and CDR2 as SQIVND (reference sequence). The ends were cut back, 3 bases at V and 0 bases at J, with 17 bases in the middle. CDR3 amino acids: CASSMSAGAGVNTEAFF. In DNA, the CDR3 is TGTGCCAGTAGTATGTCTGCAGGGGCCGGGGTGAACACTGAAGCTTTCTTT.

This chain uses TRBV6-5 with TRBJ2-7; the D gene could be TRBD1 or TRBD2 (5 bases each). Germline V gene sequence: CDR1 MNHEY, CDR2 SVGAGI. This CDR3 has 15 residues. The V and J ends lost 2 bases and 3 bases respectively, with 14 bases between them. The CDR3 sequence: CASSYQGFGIYEQYF. CDR3 nucleotides: TGTGCCAGCAGTTACCAGGGATTCGGGATCTACGAGCAGTACTTC.

The chain uses TRBV19 and TRBJ1-3; 7 bases match TRBD1. V lost 5 bases, J lost 0 bases, and 7 bases stayed unmatched. CDR1 LNHDA and CDR2 SQIVND come from the germline V gene (reference sequence). The CDR3 has 16 amino acids. The CDR3 DNA reads TGTGCCAGTAGTGGGGACAGCCCATTCTCTGGAAACACCATATATTTT. It is translated as CASSGDSPFSGNTIYF.

V is TRBV7-2 and J is TRBJ1-2; D may be TRBD1 (5 bases). The V end was cut by 5 bases, the J end by 8 bases, with 15 bases between. Germline V gene lookup returns CDR1 SGHTA and CDR2 FQGNSA. There are 13 residues in the CDR3. DNA for the CDR3: TGTGCCAGCAGCCCCGGGGGGTTACGGGGCTACACCTTC. It encodes CASSPGGLRGYTF.

The count of this clone is one. The V call is TRBV4-3, the J call TRBJ1-1; tentative D call: TRBD1 (5 bases). This CDR3 comprises 13 residues. The V and J ends lost 3 bases and 6 bases respectively, with 11 bases between them. CDR1 is LGHNA, CDR2 YSLEER, per germline. The DNA of the CDR3 is TGCGCCAGCAGCCACAGTGGGGACGCTGAAGCTTTCTTT. It specifies CASSHSGDAEAFF.

V usage is TRBV27 and J usage is TRBJ1-2; 10 nucleotides align to TRBD1. Germline V gene lookup returns CDR1 MNHEY and CDR2 SMNVEV (reference sequence). V lost 7 bases to trimming and J lost 8 bases; unmatched junction nucleotides: 7. CDR3 length equals 13 residues. The CDR3 DNA is TGTGCCAGCACCGAGGACAGGGGGAAAGGCTACACCTTC. Its translation is CASTEDRGKGYTF.

The chain recombines TRBV29-1 with TRBJ1-2, with D hard to call. The V end lost 4 bases, the J end lost 4 bases, and 7 bases lay between the germline ends. The CDR3 loop spans 11 amino acids. The germline V gene has CDR1 SQVTM and CDR2 ANQGSEA. The CDR3 nucleotides read TGCAGCGTTGTTTTCGGCTATGGCTACACCTTC. Translated, it gives CSVVFGYGYTF.

The table lists this clone with a count of one. This chain's CDR3 is CASTIPGSYGYTF. The CDR3 DNA is TGTGCCAGCACCATCCCGGGGAGCTATGGCTACACCTTC. The chain couples TRBV7-8 to TRBJ1-2; D gene ambiguous. V lost 7 bases and J lost 4, with 13 bases in between. This CDR3 contains 13 residues. Looked up from germline, CDR1 is SGHVS and CDR2 is FQNEAQ. The complete variable domain, with remaining parts taken from reference TRBV7-8 and TRBJ1-2, reads GAGVSQSPRYKVAKRGQDVALRCDPISGHVSLFWYQQALGQGPEFLTYFQNEAQLDKSGLPSDRFFAERPEGSVSTLKIQRTQQEDSAVYLCASTIPGSYGYTFGSGTRLTVV.

This rearrangement joins TRBV5-4 to TRBJ1-1, with 11 bases that match TRBD1. This CDR3 contains 15 residues. V shed 4 bases and J 3 bases; nucleotides not matched to a gene: 5. The germline V gene encodes CDR1 SGHNT and CDR2 YYREEE (reference sequence). The CDR3 sequence: CASSPPGQGDTEAFF. In DNA form, the CDR3 reads TGTGCCAGCAGCCCACCGGGACAGGGGGACACTGAAGCTTTCTTT.

This clone has just one count. V is TRBV28 and J is TRBJ1-1; 10 positions agree with TRBD1. Germline CDR1 reads MDHEN; CDR2 reads SYDVKM. The CDR3 totals 17 residues. The V segment lost 5 bases and the J segment 0 bases; nucleotides outside the gene matches: 9. Written as DNA, the CDR3 is TGTGCCAGCAGTCTCTCGGGACAGGGGTTAATGAACACTGAAGCTTTCTTT. Its protein is CASSLSGQGLMNTEAFF.

V and J are TRBV13 and TRBJ2-5, with D perhaps given as TRBD1 or TRBD2 (5 bases each). Germline V gene lookup returns CDR1 PRHDT and CDR2 FYEKMQ (reference sequence). Trimming shortened V by 3 bases and J by 5 bases, and 16 bases separated the two germline ends. The CDR3 spans 15 residues. CDR3 sequence: CASSFPGRGRETQYF. The CDR3 DNA sequence: TGTGCCAGCAGCTTCCCCGGACGGGGCAGGGAGACCCAGTACTTC.

The CDR3 DNA follows: TGCAGCAGTGAAGGGGGGTATGGCTACACCTTC. Translating gives CSSEGGYGYTF. The chain has TRBV29-1 and TRBJ1-2; maybe TRBD1 (6 bases). Germline CDR1 SQVTM, CDR2 ANQGSEA. Between the trimmed V and J ends, which lost 8 bases and 5 bases, there was a span of 12 bases. This CDR3 has 11 amino acids.

This chain connects TRBV2 to TRBJ1-1, with D unresolved. CDR1 is SNHLY and CDR2 is FYNNEI in the germline V gene. The CDR3 totals 12 residues. The V and J ends lost 6 bases and 1 base respectively, with 6 bases between them. The CDR3 DNA follows: TGTGCCAGCAGGGAGACGAACACTGAAGCTTTCTTT. Encoded protein: CASRETNTEAFF.

The rearrangement joins TRBV18 to TRBJ2-1; 13 bases match TRBD2. Germline V gene data show CDR1 as KGHSH and CDR2 as LQKENI. The CDR3 has 19 residues. With 4 bases clipped from V and 10 bases from J, the junction kept 19 bases outside the gene matches. The CDR3 DNA sequence: TGTGCCAGCTCACGTTGGGACCCCGGACTAGCGGGAGAGCTAGGAGAGCAGTTCTTC. Encoded protein: CASSRWDPGLAGELGEQFF.

The V gene is TRBV5-4, the J gene TRBJ1-4; D is possibly TRBD1 (5 bases). V lost 2 bases, J lost 6 bases, and 8 bases lay in between. This CDR3 is built from 13 residues. Germline CDR1 SGHNT, CDR2 YYREEE (reference sequence). In DNA, the CDR3 is TGTGCCAGCAGCTTAGGGGTCGATGAAAAACTGTTTTTT. This translates into CASSLGVDEKLFF.

The J gene is TRBJ2-3, the V gene TRBV11-3, with 7 bases fitting TRBD2. CDR1 SGHNT and CDR2 YENEEA come from the germline V gene. The CDR3 is 18 residues long. V was pared by 1 base and J by 4 bases, with 14 bases of the junction left unmatched. CDR3 in amino acids: CASSLGLPSGVEPDTQYF. The CDR3 region has the DNA TGTGCCAGCAGCTTAGGCCTCCCTAGCGGAGTTGAGCCAGATACGCAGTATTTT.

The V gene is TRBV18, the J gene TRBJ2-5; the match to TRBD1 covers 8 bases. The germline V gene encodes CDR1 KGHSH and CDR2 LQKENI. The CDR3 consists of 14 residues. With 4 bases clipped from V and 5 bases from J, the junction kept 6 bases outside the gene matches. In DNA, the CDR3 is TGTGCCAGCTCACGGACAGGGCGTTTGGAGACCCAGTACTTC. This encodes CASSRTGRLETQYF.

The CDR3 sequence: CASSPGLAGGLDNEQFF. The CDR3 nucleotides are TGTGCCAGCTCACCAGGGCTAGCGGGAGGGCTTGACAATGAGCAGTTCTTC. This rearrangement joins TRBV18 to TRBJ2-1; 12 nucleotides line up with TRBD2. Germline-derived CDR1 and CDR2 are KGHSH and LQKENI. Losses at the gene ends were 2 bases for V and 5 bases for J; bases not matched to a gene: 7. CDR3 length: 17 amino acids.

In this sample, this clone turned up a few times. The rearrangement uses TRBV6-5 and TRBJ2-2, with D unclear. The CDR3 loop spans 14 amino acids. In germline, CDR1 is MNHEY, CDR2 SVGAGI. The V and J ends lost 2 bases and 4 bases respectively, with 8 bases between them. In DNA, the CDR3 is TGTGCCAGCAGTTACAGCCTGGCCACCGGGGAGCTGTTTTTT. This translates into CASSYSLATGELFF.

This chain links TRBV7-9 with TRBJ1-5; D is unresolved. The V gene lost 4 bases and the J gene lost 0 bases, with 10 bases spanning the gap. The V gene's germline CDR1 is SEHNR and CDR2 FQNEAQ (reference sequence). The CDR3 covers 15 residues. CDR3 bases: TGTGCCAGCAGCTCTCAAGGTGGTAGCAATCAGCCCCAGCATTTT. Its translation: CASSSQGGSNQPQHF.

V is TRBV5-6 and J is TRBJ2-2; 10 nucleotides agree with TRBD2. This CDR3 has 14 amino acids. The trim removed 5 bases at V and 3 bases at J, leaving 1 base unmatched. Germline CDR1 SGHDT, CDR2 YYEEEE. DNA of the CDR3: TGTGCCAGCAGAGGACTAGCGGACACCGGGGAGCTGTTTTTT. Protein product: CASRGLADTGELFF.

This sequence joins TRBV7-9 and TRBJ2-2; weak D call: TRBD2 (6 bases). V was cut by 10 bases and J by 4 bases, with 19 bases left in between. The germline CDR1 and CDR2 sequences are SEHNR and FQNEAQ (reference sequence). The CDR3 has 15 residues. The CDR3 DNA reads as TGTGCCACTGATCAAACCGGGACTCCCACCGGGGAGCTGTTTTTT. Residues: CATDQTGTPTGELFF.

This clone showed up just a few times. This rearrangement joins TRBV4-2 to TRBJ2-2, with D perhaps TRBD1 (6 bases). The ends were cut back, 4 bases at V and 6 bases at J, with 24 bases in the middle. CDR1 LGHNA and CDR2 YNFKEQ come from the germline V gene. The CDR3 sequence is 18 residues long. CDR3 DNA: TGTGCCAGCAGCCGAGACGGGACACTTCAAAGTTTTGCCGGGGAGCTGTTTTTT. Translation: CASSRDGTLQSFAGELFF.

The rearrangement links TRBV18 to TRBJ2-1; TRBD2 matches 10 bases. This CDR3 has 16 residues. After removal of 0 bases from V and 4 bases from J, the junction contained 3 bases not matched to a gene. Germline V CDR1 and CDR2: KGHSH, LQKENI. This CDR3 is CASSPPAGGAYNEQFF. The CDR3 DNA follows: TGTGCCAGCTCACCACCAGCGGGAGGGGCTTACAATGAGCAGTTCTTC.

This chain connects TRBV12-5 to TRBJ1-1; 7 positions agree with TRBD1. Per germline, CDR1 LGHNT and CDR2 FRNRAP. This CDR3 spans 17 amino acids. The trim removed 4 bases at V and 3 bases at J, leaving 14 bases unmatched. The DNA for the CDR3 is TGTGCTAGTGGTTCGGTATTCCACGACAGGGAGGACACTGAAGCTTTCTTT. Translation gives CASGSVFHDREDTEAFF.

This clone has just one count. This rearrangement joins TRBV5-1 to TRBJ2-5; D assignment may be TRBD1 or TRBD2 (5 bases each). Germline assignment: CDR1 SGHRS and CDR2 YFSETQ. V lost 0 bases, J lost 3 bases, and 6 bases lay in between. The CDR3 runs 13 residues. The CDR3 DNA sequence: TGCGCCAGCAGCTTGGGAGGGGAAGAGACCCAGTACTTC. Its protein product is CASSLGGEETQYF.

The chain employs TRBV27 and TRBJ2-1; 7 nucleotides agree with TRBD2. Germline-derived CDR1 and CDR2 are MNHEY and SMNVEV (reference sequence). The V segment lost 3 bases and the J segment 8 bases; nucleotides outside the gene matches: 10. CDR3 length: 15 amino acids. CDR3 sequence: CASSFGGGRPYEQFF. The CDR3 bases are TGTGCCAGCAGTTTTGGGGGAGGGCGGCCCTATGAGCAGTTCTTC.